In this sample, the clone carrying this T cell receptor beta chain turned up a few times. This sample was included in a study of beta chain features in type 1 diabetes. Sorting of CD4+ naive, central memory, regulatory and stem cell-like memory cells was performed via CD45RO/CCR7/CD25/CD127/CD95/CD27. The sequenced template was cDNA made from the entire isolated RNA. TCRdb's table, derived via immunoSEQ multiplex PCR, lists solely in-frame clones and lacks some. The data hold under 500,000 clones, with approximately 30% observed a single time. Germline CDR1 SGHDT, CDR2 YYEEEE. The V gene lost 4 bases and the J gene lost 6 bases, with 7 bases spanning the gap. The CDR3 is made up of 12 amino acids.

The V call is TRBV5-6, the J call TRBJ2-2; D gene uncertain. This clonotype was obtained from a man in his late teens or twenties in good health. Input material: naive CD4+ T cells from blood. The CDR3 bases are TGTGCCAGCAGCATAAACCCCGGGGAGCTGTTTTTT. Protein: CASSINPGELFF. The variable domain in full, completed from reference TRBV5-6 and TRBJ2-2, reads DAGVTQSPTHLIKTRGQQVTLRCSPKSGHDTVSWYQQALGQGPQFIFQYYEEEERQRGNFPDRFSGHQFPNYSSELNVNALLLGDSALYLCASSINPGELFFGEGSRLTVL.